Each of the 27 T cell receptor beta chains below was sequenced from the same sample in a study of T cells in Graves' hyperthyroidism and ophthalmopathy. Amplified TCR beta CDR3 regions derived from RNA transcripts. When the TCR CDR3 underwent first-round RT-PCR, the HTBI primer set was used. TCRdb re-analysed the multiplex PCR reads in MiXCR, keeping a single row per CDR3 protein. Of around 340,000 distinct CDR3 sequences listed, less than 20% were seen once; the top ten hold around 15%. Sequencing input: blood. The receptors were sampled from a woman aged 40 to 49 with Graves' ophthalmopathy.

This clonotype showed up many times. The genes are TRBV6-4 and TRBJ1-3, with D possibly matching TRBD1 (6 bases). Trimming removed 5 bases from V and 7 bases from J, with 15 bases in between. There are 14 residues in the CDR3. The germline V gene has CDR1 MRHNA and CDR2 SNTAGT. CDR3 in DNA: TGTGCCAGCAGTTGGGGGGCCCCCAGGAACACCATATATTTT. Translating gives CASSWGAPRNTIYF.

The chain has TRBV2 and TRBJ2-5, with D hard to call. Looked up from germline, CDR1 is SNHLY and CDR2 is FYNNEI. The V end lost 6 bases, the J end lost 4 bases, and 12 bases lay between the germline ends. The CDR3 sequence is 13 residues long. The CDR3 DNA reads TGTGCCAGCAGAGTAAACTTACTAGAGACCCAGTACTTC. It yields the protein CASRVNLLETQYF.

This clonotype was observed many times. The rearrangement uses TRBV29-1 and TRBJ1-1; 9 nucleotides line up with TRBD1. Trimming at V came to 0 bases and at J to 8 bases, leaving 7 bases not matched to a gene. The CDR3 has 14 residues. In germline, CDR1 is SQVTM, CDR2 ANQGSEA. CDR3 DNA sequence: TGCAGCGTTGAAGATCCTACAGGGGGCGAGGAAGCTTTCTTT. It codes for CSVEDPTGGEEAFF.

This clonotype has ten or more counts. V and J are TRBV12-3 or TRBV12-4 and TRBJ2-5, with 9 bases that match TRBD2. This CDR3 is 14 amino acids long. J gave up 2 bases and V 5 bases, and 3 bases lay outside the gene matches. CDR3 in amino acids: CASSQTSGQETQYF. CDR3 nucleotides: TGTGCCAGCAGTCAGACTAGCGGACAAGAGACCCAGTACTTC.

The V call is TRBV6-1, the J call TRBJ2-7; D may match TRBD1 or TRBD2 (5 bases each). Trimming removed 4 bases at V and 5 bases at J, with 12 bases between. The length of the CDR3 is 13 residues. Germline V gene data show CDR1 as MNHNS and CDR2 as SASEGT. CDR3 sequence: CASSAPGTNEQYF. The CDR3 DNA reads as TGTGCCAGCAGTGCCCCAGGGACGAACGAGCAGTACTTC.

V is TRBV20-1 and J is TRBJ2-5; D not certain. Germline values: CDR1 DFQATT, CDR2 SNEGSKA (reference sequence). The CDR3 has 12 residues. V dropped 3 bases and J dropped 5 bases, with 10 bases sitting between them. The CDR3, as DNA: TGCAGTGCTAGGGTTTCAGCGGAGACCCAGTACTTC. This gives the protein CSARVSAETQYF.

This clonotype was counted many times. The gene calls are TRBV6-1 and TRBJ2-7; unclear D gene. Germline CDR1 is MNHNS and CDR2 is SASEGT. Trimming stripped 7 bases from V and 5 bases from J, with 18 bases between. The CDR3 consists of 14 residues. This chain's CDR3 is CASTPLGKINEQYF. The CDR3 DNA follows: TGTGCCAGCACTCCTCTAGGGAAAATTAACGAGCAGTACTTC.

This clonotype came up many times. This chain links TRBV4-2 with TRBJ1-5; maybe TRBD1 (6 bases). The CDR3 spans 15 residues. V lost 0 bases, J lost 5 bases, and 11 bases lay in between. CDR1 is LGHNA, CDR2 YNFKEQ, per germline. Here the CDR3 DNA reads TGTGCCAGCAGCCAAGAACAGGGCTTAGATCAGCCCCAGCATTTT. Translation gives CASSQEQGLDQPQHF.

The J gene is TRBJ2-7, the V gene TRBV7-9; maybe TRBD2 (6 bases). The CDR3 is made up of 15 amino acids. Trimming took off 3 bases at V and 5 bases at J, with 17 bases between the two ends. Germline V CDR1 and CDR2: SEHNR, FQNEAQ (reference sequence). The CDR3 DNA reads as TGTGCCAGCAGCTTCGGGTGGGGGGAAGTCGACGAGCAGTACTTC. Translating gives CASSFGWGEVDEQYF.

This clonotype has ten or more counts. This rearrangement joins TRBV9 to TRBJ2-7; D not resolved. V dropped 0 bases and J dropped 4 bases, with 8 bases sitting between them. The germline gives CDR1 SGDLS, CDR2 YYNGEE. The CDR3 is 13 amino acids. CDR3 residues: CASSVAPPYEQYF. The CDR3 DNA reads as TGTGCCAGCAGCGTAGCCCCTCCATACGAGCAGTACTTC.

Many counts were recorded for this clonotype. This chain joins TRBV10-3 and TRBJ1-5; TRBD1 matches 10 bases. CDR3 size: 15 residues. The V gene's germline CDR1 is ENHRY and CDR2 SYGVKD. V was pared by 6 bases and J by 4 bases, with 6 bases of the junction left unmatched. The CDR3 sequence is CAISLGQGVNQPQHF. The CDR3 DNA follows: TGTGCCATCAGCCTAGGACAGGGGGTTAATCAGCCCCAGCATTTT.

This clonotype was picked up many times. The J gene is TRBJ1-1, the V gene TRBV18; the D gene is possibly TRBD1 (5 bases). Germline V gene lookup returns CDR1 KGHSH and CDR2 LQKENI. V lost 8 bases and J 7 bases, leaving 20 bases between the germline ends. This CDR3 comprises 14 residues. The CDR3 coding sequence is TGTGCCAGCACAGGTCCCGACGGTAGGAGTGAAGCTTTCTTT. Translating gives CASTGPDGRSEAFF.

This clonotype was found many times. CDR3 bases: TGTGCCAGCAATCTAAGGGCGGTGGTGCAGCCCCAGCATTTT. This codes for CASNLRAVVQPQHF. The J gene is TRBJ1-5, the V gene TRBV6-1; D is ambiguous. Germline V CDR1 and CDR2: MNHNS, SASEGT. Trimming took off 7 bases at V and 7 bases at J, with 17 bases between the two ends. The CDR3 runs to 14 residues.

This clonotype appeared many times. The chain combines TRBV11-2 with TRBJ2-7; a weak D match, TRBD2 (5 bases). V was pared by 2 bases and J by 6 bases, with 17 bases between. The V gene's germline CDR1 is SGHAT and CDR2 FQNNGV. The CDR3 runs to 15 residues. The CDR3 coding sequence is TGTGCCAGCAGCTTAACAGTTAGAAGTCGGGGCGAGCAGTACTTC. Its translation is CASSLTVRSRGEQYF.

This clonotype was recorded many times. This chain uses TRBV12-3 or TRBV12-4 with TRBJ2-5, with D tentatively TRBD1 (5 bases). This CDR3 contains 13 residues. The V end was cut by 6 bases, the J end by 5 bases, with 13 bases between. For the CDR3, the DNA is TGTGCCAGCAGCCCTGGACCAGGGGAGACCCAGTACTTC. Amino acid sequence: CASSPGPGETQYF.

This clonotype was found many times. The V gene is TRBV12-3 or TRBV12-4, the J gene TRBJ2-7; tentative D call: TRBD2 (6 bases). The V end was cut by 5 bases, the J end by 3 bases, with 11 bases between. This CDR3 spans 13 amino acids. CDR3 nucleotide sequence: TGTGCCAGCAGTCCCTCTAGCGACTACGAGCAGTACTTC. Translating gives CASSPSSDYEQYF.

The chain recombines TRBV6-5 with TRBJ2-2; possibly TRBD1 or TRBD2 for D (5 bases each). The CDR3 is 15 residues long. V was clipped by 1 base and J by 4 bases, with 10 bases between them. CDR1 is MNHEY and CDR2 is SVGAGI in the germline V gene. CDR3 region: CASSYLRGATGELFF. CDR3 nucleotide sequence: TGTGCCAGCAGTTACTTGAGGGGTGCCACCGGGGAGCTGTTTTTT.

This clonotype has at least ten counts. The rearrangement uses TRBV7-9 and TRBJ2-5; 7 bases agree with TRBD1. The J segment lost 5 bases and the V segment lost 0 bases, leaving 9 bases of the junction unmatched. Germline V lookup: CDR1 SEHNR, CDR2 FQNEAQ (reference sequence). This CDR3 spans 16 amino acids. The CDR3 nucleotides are TGTGCCAGCAGCTTAGCGCGAACAGGGGTTGATGAGACCCAGTACTTC. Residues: CASSLARTGVDETQYF.

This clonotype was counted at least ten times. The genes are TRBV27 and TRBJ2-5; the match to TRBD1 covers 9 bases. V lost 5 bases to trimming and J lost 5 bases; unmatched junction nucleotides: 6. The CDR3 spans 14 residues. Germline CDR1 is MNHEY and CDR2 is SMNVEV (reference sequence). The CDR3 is CASSGNRGLETQYF. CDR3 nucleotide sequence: TGTGCCAGCAGTGGAAACAGGGGGCTGGAGACCCAGTACTTC.

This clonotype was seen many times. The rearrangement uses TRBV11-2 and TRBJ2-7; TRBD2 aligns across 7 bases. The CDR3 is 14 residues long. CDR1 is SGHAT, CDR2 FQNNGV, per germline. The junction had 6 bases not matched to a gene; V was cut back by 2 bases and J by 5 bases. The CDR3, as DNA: TGTGCCAGCAGCTTATCCACTAGCGCCAACGAGCAGTACTTC. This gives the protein CASSLSTSANEQYF.

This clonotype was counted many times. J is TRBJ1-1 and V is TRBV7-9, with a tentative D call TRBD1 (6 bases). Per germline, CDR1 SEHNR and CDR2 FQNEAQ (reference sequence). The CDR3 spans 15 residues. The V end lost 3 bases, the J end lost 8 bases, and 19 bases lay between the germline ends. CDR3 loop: CASSFIGGSVLEAFF. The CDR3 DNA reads TGTGCCAGCAGCTTTATTGGGGGCTCAGTCCTCGAAGCTTTCTTT.

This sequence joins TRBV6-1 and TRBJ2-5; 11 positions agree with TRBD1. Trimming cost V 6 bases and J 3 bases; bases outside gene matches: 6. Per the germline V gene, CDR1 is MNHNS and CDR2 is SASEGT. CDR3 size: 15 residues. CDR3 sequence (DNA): TGTGCCAGCAGGGGCGGACAGGGGGCTAAAGAGACCCAGTACTTC. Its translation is CASRGGQGAKETQYF.

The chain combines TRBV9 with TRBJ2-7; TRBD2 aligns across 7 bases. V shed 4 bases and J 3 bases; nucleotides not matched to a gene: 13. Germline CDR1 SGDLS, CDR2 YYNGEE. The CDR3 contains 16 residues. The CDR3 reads CASSQGTKETDYEQYF. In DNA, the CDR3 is TGTGCCAGCAGCCAAGGGACTAAGGAGACGGACTACGAGCAGTACTTC.

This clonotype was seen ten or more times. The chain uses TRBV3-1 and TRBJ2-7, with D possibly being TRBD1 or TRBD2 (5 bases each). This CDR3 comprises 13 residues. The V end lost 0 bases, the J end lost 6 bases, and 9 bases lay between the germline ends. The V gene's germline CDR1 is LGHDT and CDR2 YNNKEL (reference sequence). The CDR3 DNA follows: TGTGCCAGCAGCCAAGATAAGAGGGGCGAGCAGTACTTC. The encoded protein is CASSQDKRGEQYF.

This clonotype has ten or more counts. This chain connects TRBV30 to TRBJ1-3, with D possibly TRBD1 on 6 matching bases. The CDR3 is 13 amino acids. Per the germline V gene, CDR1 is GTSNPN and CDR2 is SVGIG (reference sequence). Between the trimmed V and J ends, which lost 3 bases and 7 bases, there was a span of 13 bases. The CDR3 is CAWRTGPGNTIYF. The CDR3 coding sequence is TGTGCCTGGAGGACAGGCCCGGGGAACACCATATATTTT.

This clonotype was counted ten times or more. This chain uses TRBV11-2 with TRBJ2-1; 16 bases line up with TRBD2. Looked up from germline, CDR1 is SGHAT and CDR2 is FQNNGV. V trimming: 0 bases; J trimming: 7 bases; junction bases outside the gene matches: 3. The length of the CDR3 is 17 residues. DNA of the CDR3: TGTGCCAGCAGCTTAGAGGGGACTAGCGGGAGGGCTAATGAGCAGTTCTTC. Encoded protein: CASSLEGTSGRANEQFF.

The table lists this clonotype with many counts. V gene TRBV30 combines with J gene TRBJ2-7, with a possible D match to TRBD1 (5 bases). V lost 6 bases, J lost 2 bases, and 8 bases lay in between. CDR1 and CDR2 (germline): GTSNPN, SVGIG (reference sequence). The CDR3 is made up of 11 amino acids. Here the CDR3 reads CACDRTYEQYF. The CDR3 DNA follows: TGTGCCTGCGACAGAACCTACGAGCAGTACTTC.